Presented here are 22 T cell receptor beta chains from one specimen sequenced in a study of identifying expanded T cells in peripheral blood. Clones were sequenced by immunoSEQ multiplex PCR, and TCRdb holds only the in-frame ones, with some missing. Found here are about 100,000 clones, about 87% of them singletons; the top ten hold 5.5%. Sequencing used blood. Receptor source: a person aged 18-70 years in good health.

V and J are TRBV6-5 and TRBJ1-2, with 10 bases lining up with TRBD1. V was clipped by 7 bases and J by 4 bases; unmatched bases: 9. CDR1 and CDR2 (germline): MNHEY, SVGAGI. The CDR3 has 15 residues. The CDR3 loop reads CASKYDRGLSYGYTF. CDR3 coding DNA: TGTGCCAGCAAGTACGACAGGGGGCTTAGCTATGGCTACACCTTC.

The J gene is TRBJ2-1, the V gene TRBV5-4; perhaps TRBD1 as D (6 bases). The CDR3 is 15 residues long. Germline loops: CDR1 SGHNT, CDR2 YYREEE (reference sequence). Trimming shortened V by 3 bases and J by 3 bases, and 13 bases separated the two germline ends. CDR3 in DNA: TGTGCCAGCAGCTCAGGACAGACCAGCTACAATGAGCAGTTCTTC. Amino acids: CASSSGQTSYNEQFF.

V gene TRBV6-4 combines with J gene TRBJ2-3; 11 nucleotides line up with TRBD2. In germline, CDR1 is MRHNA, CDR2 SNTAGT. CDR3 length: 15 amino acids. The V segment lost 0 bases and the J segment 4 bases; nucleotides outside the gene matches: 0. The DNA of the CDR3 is TGTGCCAGCAGTGACTCTAGCGGGGGGGCAGATACGCAGTATTTT. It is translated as CASSDSSGGADTQYF.

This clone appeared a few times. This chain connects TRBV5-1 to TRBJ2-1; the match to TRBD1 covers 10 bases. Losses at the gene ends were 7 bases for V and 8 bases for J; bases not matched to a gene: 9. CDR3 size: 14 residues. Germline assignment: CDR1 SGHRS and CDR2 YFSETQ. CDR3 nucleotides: TGCGCCAGCTCGGTGGGACAGGGGTTGGATGAGCAGTTCTTC. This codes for CASSVGQGLDEQFF.

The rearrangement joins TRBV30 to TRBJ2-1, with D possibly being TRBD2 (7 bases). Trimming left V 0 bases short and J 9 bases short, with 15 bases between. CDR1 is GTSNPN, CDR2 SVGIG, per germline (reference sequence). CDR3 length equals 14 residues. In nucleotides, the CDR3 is TGTGCCTGGAGTGTAGGTCGGGGGGCAGGTGAGCAGTTCTTC. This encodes CAWSVGRGAGEQFF.

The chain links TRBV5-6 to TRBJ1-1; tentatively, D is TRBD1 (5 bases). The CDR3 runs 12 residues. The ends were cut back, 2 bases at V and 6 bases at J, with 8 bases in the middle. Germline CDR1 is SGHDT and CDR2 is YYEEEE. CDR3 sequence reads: CASSFQGSEAFF. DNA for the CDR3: TGTGCCAGCAGCTTCCAGGGCTCTGAAGCTTTCTTT.

CDR3 region: CASSPLAVRLGGHSGNTIYF. Written as DNA, the CDR3 is TGTGCCAGCTCACCACTGGCGGTTCGTTTAGGAGGTCACTCTGGAAACACCATATATTTT. This chain links TRBV18 with TRBJ1-3, with D uncertain. The germline V and J ends were trimmed by 1 base and 0 bases, with 22 bases remaining between them. CDR1 is KGHSH and CDR2 is LQKENI in the germline V gene. CDR3 length: 20 residues.

The CDR3: CASSRGRGGRETQYF. The CDR3 coding sequence is TGCGCCAGCAGCCGAGGCCGGGGGGGCAGGGAGACCCAGTACTTC. V and J are TRBV5-1 and TRBJ2-5; 8 bases line up with TRBD2. Unmatched junction bases numbered 10, after V lost 4 bases and J lost 5 bases. The CDR3 totals 15 residues. Per germline, CDR1 SGHRS and CDR2 YFSETQ.

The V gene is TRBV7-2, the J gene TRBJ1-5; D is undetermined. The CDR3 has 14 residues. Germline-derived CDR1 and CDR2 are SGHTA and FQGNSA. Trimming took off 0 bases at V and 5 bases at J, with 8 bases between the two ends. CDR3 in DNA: TGTGCCAGCAGCTTAGCGCCGAGGGATCAGCCCCAGCATTTT. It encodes CASSLAPRDQPQHF.

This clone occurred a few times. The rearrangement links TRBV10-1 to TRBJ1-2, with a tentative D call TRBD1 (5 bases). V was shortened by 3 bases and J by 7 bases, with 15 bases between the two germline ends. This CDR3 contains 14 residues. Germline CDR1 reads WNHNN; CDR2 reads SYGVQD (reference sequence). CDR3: CASSDGISRGGYTF. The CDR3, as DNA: TGCGCCAGCAGTGATGGTATCTCGAGGGGTGGCTACACCTTC.

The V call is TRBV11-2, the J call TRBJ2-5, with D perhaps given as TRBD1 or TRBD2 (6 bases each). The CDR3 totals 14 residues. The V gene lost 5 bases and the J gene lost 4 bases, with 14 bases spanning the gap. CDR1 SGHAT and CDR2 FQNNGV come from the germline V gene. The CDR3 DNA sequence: TGTGCCAGCAGCCGGGACTGGGGGCGAGAGACCCAGTACTTC. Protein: CASSRDWGRETQYF.

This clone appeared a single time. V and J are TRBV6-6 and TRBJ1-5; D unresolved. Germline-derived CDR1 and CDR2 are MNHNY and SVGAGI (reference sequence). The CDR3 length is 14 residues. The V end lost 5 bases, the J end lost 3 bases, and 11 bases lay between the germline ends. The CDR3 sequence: CASSQGSYNQPQHF. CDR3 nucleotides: TGTGCCAGCAGTCAAGGGAGTTACAATCAGCCCCAGCATTTT.

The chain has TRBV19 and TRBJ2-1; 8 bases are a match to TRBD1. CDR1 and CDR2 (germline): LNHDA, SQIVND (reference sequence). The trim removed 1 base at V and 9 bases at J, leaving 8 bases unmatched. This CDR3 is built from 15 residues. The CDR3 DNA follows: TGTGCCAGTAGTATAGGGTTCGGACAGGGATTTGAGCAGTTCTTC. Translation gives CASSIGFGQGFEQFF.

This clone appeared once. The CDR3 protein is CASGQGFNGYTF. In DNA, the CDR3 is TGTGCCAGTGGACAGGGATTTAATGGCTACACCTTC. The chain employs TRBV6-1 and TRBJ1-2, with 8 nucleotides matching TRBD1. This CDR3 is built from 12 residues. Looked up from germline, CDR1 is MNHNS and CDR2 is SASEGT. Trimming took 9 bases from V and 6 from J; bases not matched to a gene: 6.

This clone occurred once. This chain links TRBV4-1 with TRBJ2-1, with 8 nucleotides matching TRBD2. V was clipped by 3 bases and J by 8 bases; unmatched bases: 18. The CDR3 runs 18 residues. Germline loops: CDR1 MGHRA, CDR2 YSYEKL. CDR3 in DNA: TGCGCCAGCAGCCAGCCATCGAGCGGGAGCTATATAGGGGATGAGCAGTTCTTC. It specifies CASSQPSSGSYIGDEQFF.

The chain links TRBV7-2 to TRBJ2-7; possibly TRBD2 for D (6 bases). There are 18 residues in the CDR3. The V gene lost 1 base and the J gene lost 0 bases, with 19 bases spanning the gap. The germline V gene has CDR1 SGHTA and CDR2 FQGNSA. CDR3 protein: CASSLVPGSGYLSYEQYF. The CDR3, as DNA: TGTGCCAGCAGCTTAGTCCCGGGTAGCGGATACCTCTCCTACGAGCAGTACTTC.

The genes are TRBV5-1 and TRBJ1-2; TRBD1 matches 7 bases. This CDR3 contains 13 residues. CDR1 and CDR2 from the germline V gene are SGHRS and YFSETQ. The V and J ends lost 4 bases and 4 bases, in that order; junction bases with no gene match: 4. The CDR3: CASSEGDSYGYTF. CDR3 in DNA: TGCGCCAGCAGCGAGGGGGACAGCTATGGCTACACCTTC.

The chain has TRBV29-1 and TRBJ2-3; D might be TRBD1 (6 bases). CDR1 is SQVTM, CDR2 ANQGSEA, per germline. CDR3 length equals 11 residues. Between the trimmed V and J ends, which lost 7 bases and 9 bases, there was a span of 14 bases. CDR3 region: CSGAQGPTQYF. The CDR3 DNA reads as TGCAGCGGAGCCCAGGGGCCCACGCAGTATTTT.

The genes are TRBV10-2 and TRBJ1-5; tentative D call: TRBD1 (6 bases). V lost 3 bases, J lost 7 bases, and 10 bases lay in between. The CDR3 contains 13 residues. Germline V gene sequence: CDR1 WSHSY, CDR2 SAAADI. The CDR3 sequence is CASSEQGGQPQHF. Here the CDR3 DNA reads TGCGCCAGCAGTGAACAGGGTGGGCAGCCCCAGCATTTT.

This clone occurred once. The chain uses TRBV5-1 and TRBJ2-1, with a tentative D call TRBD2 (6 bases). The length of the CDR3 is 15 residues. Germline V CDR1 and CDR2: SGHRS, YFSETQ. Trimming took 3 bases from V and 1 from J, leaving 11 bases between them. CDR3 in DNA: TGCGCCAGCAGCTCGGGACTCTATTCCTACAATGAGCAGTTCTTC. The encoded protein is CASSSGLYSYNEQFF.

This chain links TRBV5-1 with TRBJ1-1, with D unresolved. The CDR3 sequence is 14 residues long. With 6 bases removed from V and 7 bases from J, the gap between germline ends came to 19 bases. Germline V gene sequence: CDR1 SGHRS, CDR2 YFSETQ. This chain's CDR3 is CASTYDQGIREAFF. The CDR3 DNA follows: TGCGCCAGCACTTACGACCAAGGAATCCGTGAAGCTTTCTTT.

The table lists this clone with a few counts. The CDR3 region has the DNA TGTGCCAGCAGCCAGGTCTCACCCGGGAACACTGAAGCTTTCTTT. This sequence encodes CASSQVSPGNTEAFF. The V and J genes are TRBV11-2 and TRBJ1-1; the D is unclear. Germline V gene sequence: CDR1 SGHAT, CDR2 FQNNGV. Trimming removed 5 bases from V and 1 base from J, with 14 bases in between. The CDR3 spans 15 residues.